This T cell receptor beta chain was obtained from a study of OX40 agonist ivuxolimab in advanced cancers. With 3 bases removed from V and 8 bases from J, the gap between germline ends came to 12 bases. CDR3 length equals 13 residues. Germline values: CDR1 LNHNV, CDR2 YYDKDF (reference sequence). Assay used: immunoSEQ multiplex PCR; TCRdb lists only in-frame clones, some missing. The table has roughly 56,000 clones, 86% seen once. This clonotype was obtained from an adult with an advanced solid tumor such as melanoma, head and neck, liver or kidney cancer. The V and J genes are TRBV15 and TRBJ2-3; perhaps TRBD2 as D (5 bases). Sequenced here: CD4+ or CD8+ T cells sorted from blood, sampled in a trial of the OX40 agonist ivuxolimab. CDR3 loop: CATSSPTSSTQYF. The CDR3 coding sequence is TGTGCCACCAGCAGTCCAACTAGTTCTACGCAGTATTTT.